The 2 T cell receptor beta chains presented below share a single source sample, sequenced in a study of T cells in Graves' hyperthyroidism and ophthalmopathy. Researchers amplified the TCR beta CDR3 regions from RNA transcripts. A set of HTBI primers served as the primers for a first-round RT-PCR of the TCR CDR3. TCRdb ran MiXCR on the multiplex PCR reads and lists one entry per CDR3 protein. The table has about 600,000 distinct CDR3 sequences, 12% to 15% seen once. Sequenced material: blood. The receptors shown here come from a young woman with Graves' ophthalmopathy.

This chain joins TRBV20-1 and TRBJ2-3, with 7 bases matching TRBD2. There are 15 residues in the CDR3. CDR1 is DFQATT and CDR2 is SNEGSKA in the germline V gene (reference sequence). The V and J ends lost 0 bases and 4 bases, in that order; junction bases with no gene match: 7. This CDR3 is CSARDGAGLSDTQYF. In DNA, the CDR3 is TGCAGTGCTAGAGACGGAGCGGGATTATCAGATACGCAGTATTTT.

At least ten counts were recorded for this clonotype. The CDR3 protein is CAWSVGAGGTYEQYF. In DNA form, the CDR3 reads TGTGCCTGGAGTGTGGGAGCCGGGGGGACCTACGAGCAGTACTTC. The chain combines TRBV30 with TRBJ2-7, with TRBD2 identical over 7 bases. CDR1 and CDR2 (germline): GTSNPN, SVGIG (reference sequence). The V segment lost 0 bases and the J segment 2 bases; nucleotides outside the gene matches: 7. The CDR3 covers 15 residues.